This T cell receptor beta chain was sequenced for a study of blood T cell repertoires in COVID-19. Looking at the study overall: Italy, Spain and the United States were the sources of the convalescent and acute COVID-19 samples. PBMCs, B-cell-depleted T cells, or T cells were the source of the cDNA or gDNA that made up the material.

Germline CDR1 and CDR2: DFQATT and SNEGSKA (reference sequence). Trimming left V 6 bases short and J 5 bases short, with 7 bases between. The CDR3 is made up of 10 amino acids. Study processing details: Quantification of nucleated cells was approximated via reference gene primer amplification. Data came from immunoSEQ multiplex PCR; TCRdb stores just in-frame clones and leaves some out. The V and J calls and clone size come from that table; D and trimming were worked out from the DNA. The data show 90,000 to 120,000 clones, about 89% seen once. The chain is built from TRBV20-1 and TRBJ2-5, with unresolved D. The receptor comes from a human donor in a cohort sampled during active COVID-19. The sequenced sample consisted of peripheral blood. The CDR3 DNA reads as TGCAGTGCATCGAGCGAGACCCAGTACTTC. As protein: CSASSETQYF.